Included here is one TCR beta chain sequence, with context. Its specificity is unknown. The data stem from a study of PD-1 blockade in mismatch repair-deficient tumors. Study-level background: Patients had more than ten mismatch repair-deficient cancer types, all previously treated and progressing. Study observations and caveats: Rapid post-treatment expansion, then contraction, generally preceding radiologic response, marked tumor-resident clones.

Sequencing was performed with immunoSEQ multiplex PCR; in TCRdb, only in-frame clones are kept and a portion is missing. This sample has 15,000 to 20,000 clones, with approximately 87% found just once. Mismatch repair deficiency was confirmed in all patients, by PCR or immunohistochemistry. A few pembrolizumab responders had their TCRs sequenced. Losses at the gene ends were 8 bases for V and 7 bases for J; bases not matched to a gene: 7. The CDR3 sequence is 13 residues long. CDR1 is MNHEY, CDR2 SVGAGI, per germline. The genes are TRBV6-5 and TRBJ1-2; 10 bases agree with TRBD1. The material sequenced was PBMCs, taken 22 to 25 weeks after starting pembrolizumab. The sequence came from an adult with mismatch repair-deficient cancer. DNA of the CDR3: TGTGCCAGCTTGGGGACAGGGGCGGGTGGCTACACCTTC. This gives the protein CASLGTGAGGYTF.